Described below is a single T cell receptor beta chain sequence and its context. Its antigen is still unknown. The CDR3 covers 17 residues. Germline V gene data show CDR1 as KGHSH and CDR2 as LQKENI. J was trimmed by 1 base and V by 3 bases; bases with no gene match: 9. The data stem from a study of siplizumab effects on memory and regulatory T cells. Study findings and constraints: Naive or memory phenotype assignment was not possible for roughly 80-97% of proliferating CD4+ or CD8+ clones. The study found naive T cells seemingly more diverse than memory cells and seemingly major alloresponse contributors.

It was 100,000 or so TCR templates that were assayed per sample. Here immunoSEQ multiplex PCR was the method, and the copy in TCRdb shows in-frame clones only, minus some. The table includes about 52,000 clones, about 97% detected once. J is TRBJ2-1 and V is TRBV18; 7 nucleotides align to TRBD2. Sample: naive CD4+ T cells sorted from blood. The source is a human donor in good health. CDR3 nucleotide sequence: TGTGCCAGCTCACCCCGAACGGCTAGCGGTTCCTACAATGAGCAGTTCTTC. This translates into CASSPRTASGSYNEQFF. Filled out from reference TRBV18 and TRBJ2-1, the complete variable domain reads NAGVMQNPRHLVRRRGQEARLRCSPMKGHSHVYWYRQLPEEGLKFMVYLQKENIIDESGMPKERFSAEFPKEGPSILRIQQVVRGDSAAYFCASSPRTASGSYNEQFFGPGTRLTVL.